A single sample is the source of the 24 T cell receptor beta chains below, sequenced in a study of TIL therapy for anti-PD-1-resistant metastatic lung cancer. As to time point: pre-treatment sample, taken before nivolumab and TIL therapy. This was the immunoSEQ v3 assay. The assay was immunoSEQ multiplex PCR, and TCRdb's table has in-frame clones only and misses some. The profile shows roughly 46,000 clones, 86% of them singletons. The sequences come from blood, collected at baseline. The receptors here all came from a person aged 25 to 85 with non-small cell lung cancer.

This sequence joins TRBV7-2 and TRBJ2-5; no clear D. Per the germline V gene, CDR1 is SGHTA and CDR2 is FQGNSA. V shed 2 bases and J shed 5 bases, with 9 bases lying between them. The CDR3 runs 13 residues. In DNA form, the CDR3 reads TGTGCCAGCAGCTTACAGGATCAGGAGACCCAGTACTTC. It codes for CASSLQDQETQYF.

This clone was recorded only once. The same CDR3 can be traced to other DNA sequences in this sample. CDR3 sequence (DNA): TGTGCCAGCAGGCGACAGGGGGCCGACGAGCAGTACTTC. This sequence encodes CASRRQGADEQYF. The chain joins TRBV6-5 to TRBJ2-7, with 10 bases lining up with TRBD1. Germline V lookup: CDR1 MNHEY, CDR2 SVGAGI. The junction had 4 bases not matched to a gene; V was cut back by 6 bases and J by 5 bases. The CDR3 is 13 residues long.

The chain couples TRBV9 to TRBJ2-7, with TRBD2 matching 8 bases. The germline V gene has CDR1 SGDLS and CDR2 YYNGEE. The CDR3 runs to 16 residues. With 0 bases clipped from V and 1 base from J, the junction kept 6 bases outside the gene matches. The CDR3: CASSVGLAGASYEQYF. The DNA for the CDR3 is TGTGCCAGCAGCGTAGGGCTAGCGGGCGCTTCCTACGAGCAGTACTTC.

The genes are TRBV30 and TRBJ2-7; TRBD2 matches at 8 bases. Trimming removed 4 bases from V and 2 bases from J; junction bases left unmatched: 7. The germline CDR1 and CDR2 sequences are GTSNPN and SVGIG (reference sequence). There are 14 residues in the CDR3. In DNA, the CDR3 is TGTGCCTGGACCACGGGGGGGGGAGCCTACGAGCAGTACTTC. As protein: CAWTTGGGAYEQYF.

DNA for the CDR3: TGTGCCAGCAGGGATAGCACAGATACGCAGTATTTT. It specifies CASRDSTDTQYF. The chain couples TRBV5-4 to TRBJ2-3; D is ambiguous. CDR1 SGHNT and CDR2 YYREEE come from the germline V gene (reference sequence). V was trimmed by 5 bases and J by 0 bases, leaving 4 bases between them. This CDR3 has 12 residues.

This clone was found once. This rearrangement joins TRBV6-1 to TRBJ2-7; TRBD1 aligns across 10 bases. The V and J ends lost 2 bases and 6 bases, in that order; junction bases with no gene match: 10. The CDR3 loop spans 16 amino acids. CDR1 and CDR2 (germline): MNHNS, SASEGT. CDR3 sequence: CASSEFFDRGLVEQYF. The CDR3 nucleotides are TGTGCCAGCAGTGAATTCTTCGACAGGGGGCTAGTCGAGCAGTACTTC.

The rearrangement uses TRBV11-3 and TRBJ1-1, with 8 bases fitting TRBD1. Germline assignment: CDR1 SGHNT and CDR2 YENEEA. V shed 5 bases and J 4 bases; nucleotides not matched to a gene: 3. This CDR3 contains 13 residues. The CDR3 region is CASSTTGGTEAFF. CDR3 DNA: TGTGCCAGCAGCACAACAGGGGGCACTGAAGCTTTCTTT.

This clone was observed a single time. The chain joins TRBV4-3 to TRBJ2-4; D perhaps matches TRBD2 (6 bases). Trimming pared 0 bases from V and 4 bases from J, leaving 19 bases between. There are 18 residues in the CDR3. CDR1 and CDR2 from the germline V gene are LGHNA and YSLEER. CDR3 in amino acids: CASSQDFGGRGMKNIQYF. CDR3 DNA sequence: TGCGCCAGCAGCCAAGATTTCGGGGGTCGGGGGATGAAAAACATTCAGTACTTC.

This clone was observed a few times. The chain links TRBV7-6 to TRBJ1-5, with D hard to call. The V end was cut by 5 bases, the J end by 0 bases, with 11 bases between. The CDR3 runs to 15 residues. Per the germline V gene, CDR1 is SGHVS and CDR2 is FNYEAQ. The CDR3 DNA reads TGTGCCAGCAGCCCTAACAGAGATAGCAATCAGCCCCAGCATTTT. Translation gives CASSPNRDSNQPQHF.

The CDR3 sequence: CAWRRAAYNEQFF. CDR3 sequence (DNA): TGTGCCTGGAGACGGGCAGCCTACAATGAGCAGTTCTTC. This sequence joins TRBV30 and TRBJ2-1; no definite D call. This CDR3 is built from 13 residues. V was trimmed by 3 bases and J by 2 bases, leaving 8 bases between them. Germline V gene data show CDR1 as GTSNPN and CDR2 as SVGIG (reference sequence).

This chain connects TRBV19 to TRBJ2-4; 9 bases agree with TRBD1. V was pared by 5 bases and J by 5 bases, with 13 bases of the junction left unmatched. This CDR3 is built from 17 residues. Germline loops: CDR1 LNHDA, CDR2 SQIVND (reference sequence). The chain's CDR3 is CASSPRPGTGLENIQYF. The CDR3 DNA reads TGTGCCAGTAGTCCCCGTCCCGGGACAGGGTTAGAAAACATTCAGTACTTC.

This rearrangement joins TRBV30 to TRBJ2-5; D uncertain. The germline V and J ends were trimmed by 1 base and 5 bases, with 8 bases remaining between them. The CDR3 consists of 12 residues. Germline lookup yields CDR1 GTSNPN and CDR2 SVGIG (reference sequence). The CDR3 DNA reads TGTGCCTGGAGTGGGGTTCGGGAGACCCAGTACTTC. Amino acids: CAWSGVRETQYF.

CDR3 region: CAIRAGQGPEAFF. CDR3 in DNA: TGTGCCATCAGGGCGGGACAGGGGCCTGAAGCTTTCTTT. The chain links TRBV10-3 to TRBJ1-1; 10 bases align to TRBD1. Trimming removed 6 bases from V and 6 bases from J; junction bases left unmatched: 4. CDR3 length: 13 amino acids. Germline assignment: CDR1 ENHRY and CDR2 SYGVKD.

The chain recombines TRBV7-3 with TRBJ2-1, with TRBD1 matching over 10 bases. The germline gives CDR1 SGHTA, CDR2 FQGTGA. CDR3 length equals 14 residues. V was pared by 5 bases and J by 7 bases, with 5 bases of the junction left unmatched. Written as DNA, the CDR3 is TGTGCCAGCAGCCCCAGGACAGGGGGGAATGAGCAGTTCTTC. Residues: CASSPRTGGNEQFF.

V gene TRBV24-1 combines with J gene TRBJ2-3; 9 nucleotides align to TRBD1. The CDR3 runs to 15 residues. CDR1 is KGHDR and CDR2 is SFDVKD in the germline V gene. The ends lost 7 bases at V and 4 bases at J; junction bases unmatched: 8. This CDR3 reads CATRSGQGFPDTQYF. The CDR3 coding sequence is TGTGCCACCAGATCGGGACAGGGTTTCCCAGATACGCAGTATTTT.

This chain's CDR3 is CASSLQTGGTGELFF. Written as DNA, the CDR3 is TGTGCCAGCAGCCTGCAGACAGGGGGCACCGGGGAGCTGTTTTTT. The V gene is TRBV7-8, the J gene TRBJ2-2; 9 bases are shared with TRBD1. The germline gives CDR1 SGHVS, CDR2 FQNEAQ. After removal of 5 bases from V and 4 bases from J, the junction contained 5 bases not matched to a gene. CDR3 size: 15 residues.

This chain's CDR3 is CASSPQGQGASSYGYTF. The CDR3 DNA reads as TGTGCCAGCTCACCACAGGGACAGGGCGCGTCAAGCTATGGCTACACCTTC. The chain combines TRBV18 with TRBJ1-2, with 9 nucleotides matching TRBD1. V lost 1 base, J lost 4 bases, and 10 bases stayed unmatched. Germline CDR1 reads KGHSH; CDR2 reads LQKENI. This CDR3 contains 17 residues. Full variable domain (outside the CDR3, taken from reference TRBV18 and TRBJ1-2): NAGVMQNPRHLVRRRGQEARLRCSPMKGHSHVYWYRQLPEEGLKFMVYLQKENIIDESGMPKERFSAEFPKEGPSILRIQQVVRGDSAAYFCASSPQGQGASSYGYTFGSGTRLTVV.

This clone has just one count. The V gene is TRBV27, the J gene TRBJ1-3; 9 bases match TRBD1. With V trimmed by 5 bases and J by 2 bases, 4 bases remained unmatched. Germline CDR1 is MNHEY and CDR2 is SMNVEV (reference sequence). This CDR3 has 15 amino acids. CDR3 loop: CASSVQGAPGNTIYF. The CDR3 nucleotides read TGTGCCAGCAGTGTACAGGGGGCCCCTGGAAACACCATATATTTT.

The V call is TRBV18, the J call TRBJ2-2; D is ambiguous. The CDR3 runs to 13 residues. Trimming stripped 6 bases from V and 5 bases from J, with 10 bases between. The germline V gene encodes CDR1 KGHSH and CDR2 LQKENI. The CDR3, as DNA: TGTGCCAGCTCCCAGTTGGGGACCGGGGAGCTGTTTTTT. Its translation: CASSQLGTGELFF.

V usage is TRBV11-2 and J usage is TRBJ2-2, with D uncertain. V lost 1 base to trimming and J lost 7 bases, with 4 bases between them. The V gene's germline CDR1 is SGHAT and CDR2 FQNNGV. The CDR3 sequence is 12 residues long. The CDR3 DNA reads TGTGCCAGCAGCTTAGTGGGCGGGGAGCTGTTTTTT. Protein: CASSLVGGELFF.

Only a few counts were recorded for this clone. V gene TRBV7-2 combines with J gene TRBJ1-5, with TRBD1 matching 7 bases. The CDR3 sequence is 14 residues long. The germline CDR1 and CDR2 sequences are SGHTA and FQGNSA. V trimming: 5 bases; J trimming: 2 bases; junction bases outside the gene matches: 3. As DNA, the CDR3 is TGTGCCAGCAGCGGGCAGGGGGGCAATCAGCCCCAGCATTTT. It encodes CASSGQGGNQPQHF.

In its sample, this clone was seen a few times. V usage is TRBV30 and J usage is TRBJ1-1; weak D call: TRBD1 (5 bases). The CDR3 contains 12 residues. The germline V gene encodes CDR1 GTSNPN and CDR2 SVGIG (reference sequence). Between the trimmed V and J ends, which lost 8 bases and 1 base, there was a span of 11 bases. CDR3 sequence: CALWGGNTEAFF. As DNA, the CDR3 is TGTGCCCTTTGGGGGGGGAACACTGAAGCTTTCTTT.

The chain employs TRBV6-5 and TRBJ2-7; D assignment may be TRBD1 or TRBD2 (5 bases each). Germline V gene sequence: CDR1 MNHEY, CDR2 SVGAGI. The CDR3 is 16 residues long. The V and J ends lost 0 bases and 4 bases respectively, with 16 bases between them. The CDR3 region is CASSYSRYGTEYEQYF. The CDR3, as DNA: TGTGCCAGCAGTTACTCCCGGTACGGGACGGAATACGAGCAGTACTTC.

The CDR3: CASSQDTSGGYEQYF. DNA for the CDR3: TGCGCCAGCAGCCAAGATACTAGCGGGGGCTACGAGCAGTACTTC. The chain joins TRBV4-3 to TRBJ2-7, with 11 bases aligning to TRBD2. This CDR3 is built from 15 residues. J was trimmed by 3 bases and V by 0 bases; bases with no gene match: 1. Germline CDR1 LGHNA, CDR2 YSLEER.